The 26 T cell receptor beta chains below all came from one sample that was sequenced in a study of T cell responses to AZD1222 COVID-19 vaccine. Clones were sequenced by immunoSEQ multiplex PCR, and TCRdb holds only the in-frame ones, with some missing. This table has 130,000 or so clones, 90% appearing once. This sample comprised peripheral blood, obtained on day 0 of AZD1222 vaccination. These receptors were collected from an adult in good health.

The chain has TRBV5-5 and TRBJ2-5, with 7 nucleotides matching TRBD2. V shed 3 bases and J 5 bases; nucleotides not matched to a gene: 13. Germline V gene lookup returns CDR1 SGHKS and CDR2 YYEKEE (reference sequence). The CDR3 is 16 amino acids. CDR3 loop: CASSSGPGLDVETQYF. The CDR3 DNA reads as TGTGCCAGCAGCTCAGGCCCAGGACTAGATGTGGAGACCCAGTACTTC.

This clone was seen only once. The chain combines TRBV10-1 with TRBJ2-3; possibly TRBD2 for D (5 bases). CDR1 and CDR2 from the germline V gene are WNHNN and SYGVQD (reference sequence). The CDR3 is 13 amino acids. Trimming took 8 bases from V and 4 from J, leaving 13 bases between them. DNA of the CDR3: TGCGCCAGCGGTTCAACCGGGGCAGATACGCAGTATTTT. Protein product: CASGSTGADTQYF.

This chain connects TRBV6-5 to TRBJ1-6; 8 positions agree with TRBD1. CDR1 and CDR2 (germline): MNHEY, SVGAGI. V dropped 6 bases and J dropped 8; count of bases not matched to a gene: 3. The CDR3 is 13 residues long. CDR3 bases: TGTGCCAGCAGCAGGGGGCTGGATTCACCCCTCCACTTT. Its translation is CASSRGLDSPLHF.

The chain uses TRBV2 and TRBJ1-3; perhaps TRBD1 as D (5 bases). CDR1 and CDR2 from the germline V gene are SNHLY and FYNNEI. Trimming stripped 6 bases from V and 4 bases from J, with 10 bases between. This CDR3 has 13 amino acids. The CDR3 spells CASRGTSGNTIYF. The CDR3 DNA is TGTGCCAGCAGGGGGACCTCCGGAAACACCATATATTTT.

The chain has TRBV11-2 and TRBJ1-1, with D possibly TRBD1 on 5 matching bases. The CDR3 spans 16 residues. Germline CDR1 and CDR2: SGHAT and FQNNGV. V lost 4 bases, J lost 2 bases, and 17 bases lay in between. In nucleotides, the CDR3 is TGTGCCAGCAGCTCAATCAAACTCAGGGCTAACACTGAAGCTTTCTTT. Its protein is CASSSIKLRANTEAFF.

V gene TRBV5-6 combines with J gene TRBJ2-7, with 9 bases fitting TRBD1. The length of the CDR3 is 17 residues. Looked up from germline, CDR1 is SGHDT and CDR2 is YYEEEE. J was trimmed by 3 bases and V by 4 bases; bases with no gene match: 14. CDR3 sequence (DNA): TGTGCCAGCAGCCACCGTCCCGGGACAGGGTCCAGCTACGAGCAGTACTTC. It specifies CASSHRPGTGSSYEQYF.

The rearrangement links TRBV5-5 to TRBJ1-6; D is ambiguous. The germline V and J ends were trimmed by 0 bases and 6 bases, with 10 bases remaining between them. Germline CDR1 SGHKS, CDR2 YYEKEE (reference sequence). CDR3 length equals 15 residues. This CDR3 reads CASSLAGRFNSPLHF. The CDR3 region has the DNA TGTGCCAGCAGCTTGGCGGGTCGGTTTAATTCACCCCTCCACTTT.

V and J are TRBV23-1 and TRBJ1-2, with 7 bases identical to TRBD1. TRBV23-1 carries the ORF label, with uncertain function. This CDR3 region has 18 residues. V was clipped by 2 bases and J by 0 bases; unmatched bases: 12. The CDR3, as DNA: TGCGCCAGCAGTCAACCAGAGACAGGGAGTTGGGCTAACTATGGCTACACCTTC. Encoded protein: CASSQPETGSWANYGYTF.

V gene TRBV7-9 combines with J gene TRBJ1-1, with D unclear. The V end was cut by 9 bases, the J end by 3 bases, with 8 bases between. There are 11 residues in the CDR3. CDR1 is SEHNR and CDR2 is FQNEAQ in the germline V gene (reference sequence). CDR3 residues: CASDRYTEAFF. The CDR3 DNA follows: TGTGCCAGTGACCGATACACTGAAGCTTTCTTT.

A word on this clone: Relative to the germline gene, one junction end is altered; a read error may explain this. V usage is TRBV7-7 and J usage is TRBJ1-4; no definite D call. CDR3 length: 14 residues. From germline, CDR1 is SSHAT and CDR2 FNYEAQ (reference sequence). The CDR3 protein is CASSLRNTNEKLFF. CDR3 nucleotide sequence: TGTGCTAGCAGCCTCAGGAACACTAATGAAAAACTGTTTTTT.

The chain recombines TRBV6-5 with TRBJ2-3; D remains unclear. Trimming took off 0 bases at V and 2 bases at J, with 12 bases between the two ends. Germline V gives CDR1 MNHEY, CDR2 SVGAGI. This CDR3 region has 16 residues. CDR3 in amino acids: CASSYSGGISTDTQYF. The CDR3 DNA is TGTGCCAGCAGTTACTCGGGTGGGATATCCACAGATACGCAGTATTTT.

V gene TRBV14 combines with J gene TRBJ2-3; no reliable D call. CDR3 size: 14 residues. Per the germline V gene, CDR1 is SGHDN and CDR2 is FVKESK. V gave up 3 bases and J gave up 6 bases, with 13 bases separating them. For the CDR3, the DNA is TGTGCCAGCAGCCAGTCTAGTCTCTGGGATACGCAGTATTTT. It yields the protein CASSQSSLWDTQYF.

The V and J genes are TRBV4-3 and TRBJ1-4, with a possible D match to TRBD1 (6 bases). CDR1 LGHNA and CDR2 YSLEER come from the germline V gene. The CDR3 runs to 16 residues. V was clipped by 0 bases and J by 7 bases, with 15 bases between them. The CDR3 is CASSQDGKQGFEKLFF. Written as DNA, the CDR3 is TGCGCCAGCAGCCAAGACGGTAAACAGGGATTTGAAAAACTGTTTTTT.

The V gene is TRBV6-2 or TRBV6-3, the J gene TRBJ1-2, with 7 positions matching TRBD1. Trimming cost V 5 bases and J 0 bases; bases outside gene matches: 9. There are 16 residues in the CDR3. Germline values: CDR1 MNHEY, CDR2 SVGEGT. The CDR3 sequence: CASSDRRTGANYGYTF. DNA of the CDR3: TGTGCCAGCAGTGATAGAAGGACAGGCGCTAACTATGGCTACACCTTC.

The J gene is TRBJ2-5, the V gene TRBV9, with 9 nucleotides matching TRBD2. Germline CDR1 reads SGDLS; CDR2 reads YYNGEE. CDR3 length equals 14 residues. J was trimmed by 5 bases and V by 0 bases; bases with no gene match: 2. As DNA, the CDR3 is TGTGCCAGCAGCGTAGGGACTAGCGATGAGACCCAGTACTTC. This sequence encodes CASSVGTSDETQYF.

The V gene is TRBV25-1, the J gene TRBJ2-2; D is unclear. Per germline, CDR1 MGHDK and CDR2 SYGVNS. The CDR3 totals 16 residues. V shed 2 bases and J shed 1 base, with 11 bases lying between them. CDR3 coding DNA: TGTGCCAGCAGTGAAACACAGACCCTGAACACCGGGGAGCTGTTTTTT. Protein: CASSETQTLNTGELFF. The full variable domain, completed using reference TRBV25-1 and TRBJ2-2, is EADIYQTPRYLVIGTGKKITLECSQTMGHDKMYWYQQDPGMELHLIHYSYGVNSTEKGDLSSESTVSRIRTEHFPLTLESARPSHTSQYLCASSETQTLNTGELFFGEGSRLTVL.

In this sample, this clone turned up once. In DNA, the CDR3 is TGTGCCAGTAGTATCGGCGGGGCGAGCACTGAAGCTTTCTTT. Protein: CASSIGGASTEAFF. V usage is TRBV19 and J usage is TRBJ1-1; tentatively, D is TRBD1 (5 bases). V shed 3 bases and J shed 4 bases, with 12 bases lying between them. The germline CDR1 and CDR2 sequences are LNHDA and SQIVND (reference sequence). The CDR3 runs 14 residues.

The rearrangement uses TRBV20-1 and TRBJ1-5, with TRBD1 matching 7 bases. Trimming at V came to 3 bases and at J to 1 base, leaving 3 bases not matched to a gene. The CDR3 has 14 residues. Germline assignment: CDR1 DFQATT and CDR2 SNEGSKA (reference sequence). The CDR3 reads CSASQQGSNQPQHF. The CDR3 DNA sequence: TGCAGTGCTAGTCAACAGGGGAGCAATCAGCCCCAGCATTTT.

The chain employs TRBV3-1 (or the pseudogene TRBV3-2) and TRBJ2-6; 8 nucleotides agree with TRBD2. CDR3 length equals 17 residues. Germline-derived CDR1 and CDR2 are LGHDT and YNNKEL (reference sequence). Trimming cost V 1 base and J 1 base; bases outside gene matches: 3. CDR3 DNA: TGTGCCAGCAGCCAAGGGATAGCGGGGTCTGGGGCCAACGTCCTGACTTTC. Residues: CASSQGIAGSGANVLTF.

This clone was picked up one time. This chain connects TRBV4-1 to TRBJ2-3, with D unclear. The CDR3 totals 14 residues. The ends were cut back, 10 bases at V and 2 bases at J, with 16 bases in the middle. Germline V gene sequence: CDR1 MGHRA, CDR2 YSYEKL. CDR3 coding DNA: TGCGCCACCTCAGCCGTCCTACACACAGATACGCAGTATTTT. Its translation is CATSAVLHTDTQYF.

This chain uses TRBV12-5 with TRBJ2-1; possibly TRBD2 for D (6 bases). V lost 6 bases and J 6 bases, leaving 12 bases between the germline ends. CDR3 length equals 13 residues. Germline values: CDR1 LGHNT, CDR2 FRNRAP. CDR3 nucleotide sequence: TGTGCTAGTGGCCTGGGACTCCCCAATGAGCAGTTCTTC. It specifies CASGLGLPNEQFF.

V gene TRBV6-4 combines with J gene TRBJ2-3; 8 bases agree with TRBD1. Germline assignment: CDR1 MRHNA and CDR2 SNTAGT. This CDR3 is 14 amino acids long. V lost 3 bases to trimming and J lost 3 bases; unmatched junction nucleotides: 2. CDR3 bases: TGTGCCAGCAGTGAGCAGGGGGCAACAGATACGCAGTATTTT. Protein sequence: CASSEQGATDTQYF.

The chain uses TRBV19 and TRBJ1-4; 9 nucleotides match TRBD1. Germline CDR1 is LNHDA and CDR2 is SQIVND (reference sequence). Trimming removed 4 bases from V and 5 bases from J; junction bases left unmatched: 2. This CDR3 contains 14 residues. CDR3 in amino acids: CASSRGQGNEKLFF. The CDR3 DNA reads TGTGCCAGTAGTAGAGGACAGGGGAATGAAAAACTGTTTTTT.

This clone was observed a single time. This rearrangement joins TRBV30 to TRBJ1-6, with 8 bases matching TRBD1. The junction had 6 bases not matched to a gene; V was cut back by 4 bases and J by 13 bases. Germline assignment: CDR1 GTSNPN and CDR2 SVGIG (reference sequence). This CDR3 has 12 residues. The CDR3 is CAWTQGAVPLHF. CDR3 sequence (DNA): TGTGCCTGGACCCAGGGGGCAGTTCCCCTCCACTTT.

The V and J genes are TRBV5-1 and TRBJ2-3, with D possibly TRBD2 on 6 matching bases. This CDR3 is 15 amino acids long. Trimming took 0 bases from V and 2 from J, leaving 10 bases between them. The germline gives CDR1 SGHRS, CDR2 YFSETQ. CDR3 region: CASSLDGGVTDTQYF. CDR3 DNA sequence: TGCGCCAGCAGCTTGGACGGCGGGGTCACAGATACGCAGTATTTT.

The rearrangement joins TRBV5-4 to TRBJ1-3; TRBD1 agrees at 7 bases. CDR1 SGHNT and CDR2 YYREEE come from the germline V gene (reference sequence). V trimming: 4 bases; J trimming: 2 bases; junction bases outside the gene matches: 9. The CDR3 is 16 residues long. The CDR3 DNA follows: TGTGCCAGCAGCCCTGACAGGGCAGTGACTGGAAACACCATATATTTT. Residues: CASSPDRAVTGNTIYF.